These T cell receptor beta chains were read from a single sample in a study of blood T cell repertoires in COVID-19. Assay used: immunoSEQ multiplex PCR; TCRdb lists only in-frame clones, some missing. Here the sample spans some 390,000 clones, 85% to 90% being singletons. Sequencing input: PBMCs or T cells enriched from blood (not recorded which). These receptor sequences come from a man aged 30-40 years who had recovered from COVID-19. CDR3s include the opening cysteine and the closing phenylalanine or tryptophan. The D gene is left open where the match is weak. Rows may omit the clone size; those that give it use once, few, many or a size class.

j_call: TRBJ2-1; d_call: -; v_call: TRBV27; clone_size: -; cdr3_aa: CASSLYGANEQFF; cdr3_nt: TGTGCCAGCAGTTTGTATGGGGCAAATGAGCAGTTCTTC
j_call: TRBJ2-3; d_call: -; v_call: TRBV11-2; clone_size: -; cdr3_aa: CASSQTGTSTDTQYF; cdr3_nt: TGTGCCAGCAGCCAGACCGGGACTAGCACAGATACGCAGTATTTT
j_call: TRBJ2-7; d_call: -; v_call: TRBV11-3; clone_size: few; cdr3_aa: CASSLYEEKQYF; cdr3_nt: TGTGCCAGCAGCTTATATGAGGAGAAGCAGTACTTC
j_call: TRBJ2-1; d_call: -; v_call: TRBV7-9; clone_size: -; cdr3_aa: CASSGAFYEQFF; cdr3_nt: TGTGCCAGCAGCGGGGCATTTTATGAGCAGTTCTTC
j_call: TRBJ2-6; d_call: -; v_call: TRBV7-3; clone_size: -; cdr3_aa: CASSFTGLVHSGANVLTF; cdr3_nt: TGTGCCAGCAGCTTTACAGGGCTCGTGCACTCTGGGGCCAACGTCCTGACTTTC
j_call: TRBJ2-3; d_call: TRBD2; v_call: TRBV5-1; clone_size: -; cdr3_aa: CASKRTSGKDTQYF; cdr3_nt: TGCGCCAGCAAGCGGACTAGCGGAAAAGATACGCAGTATTTT
j_call: TRBJ2-5; d_call: TRBD1; v_call: TRBV7-8; clone_size: -; cdr3_aa: CASSADRGRRQETQYF; cdr3_nt: TGTGCCAGCAGCGCGGACAGGGGGCGAAGGCAAGAGACCCAGTACTTC
j_call: TRBJ1-4; d_call: TRBD1; v_call: TRBV6-5; clone_size: -; cdr3_aa: CASSYSGGAGEKLFF; cdr3_nt: TGTGCCAGCAGTTATTCAGGGGGCGCTGGTGAAAAACTGTTTTTT
j_call: TRBJ2-7; d_call: TRBD1; v_call: TRBV5-4; clone_size: once; cdr3_aa: CASSSKDRPFVDEQYF; cdr3_nt: TGTGCCAGCAGCTCCAAGGACAGGCCCTTCGTGGACGAGCAGTACTTC
j_call: TRBJ1-5; d_call: TRBD1; v_call: TRBV19; clone_size: -; cdr3_aa: CASSTVPGQDPRGFFSNQPQHF; cdr3_nt: TGTGCCAGTAGTACTGTCCCGGGACAGGATCCACGAGGGTTTTTTAGCAATCAGCCCCAGCATTTT
j_call: TRBJ2-7; d_call: TRBD2; v_call: TRBV7-9; clone_size: -; cdr3_aa: CASSLRLAGTAHYEQYF; cdr3_nt: TGTGCCAGCAGCTTAAGGCTAGCGGGAACCGCCCACTACGAGCAGTACTTC
j_call: TRBJ2-7; d_call: TRBD1; v_call: TRBV3-1/TRBV3-2; clone_size: -; cdr3_aa: CASSQRTGLRLSYEQYF; cdr3_nt: TGTGCCAGCAGCCAAAGGACAGGGTTGCGGCTCTCCTACGAGCAGTACTTC
j_call: TRBJ1-3; d_call: -; v_call: TRBV28; clone_size: -; cdr3_aa: CASSRMQGHSGNTIYF; cdr3_nt: TGTGCCAGCAGTCGGATGCAGGGTCACTCTGGAAACACCATATATTTT
j_call: TRBJ2-5; d_call: -; v_call: TRBV5-1; clone_size: -; cdr3_aa: CASSYGELQETQYF; cdr3_nt: TGCGCCAGCAGCTATGGGGAGCTACAAGAGACCCAGTACTTC
j_call: TRBJ1-1; d_call: -; v_call: TRBV28; clone_size: -; cdr3_aa: CASRKEVFTEAFF; cdr3_nt: TGTGCCAGCAGAAAAGAGGTCTTTACGGAAGCTTTCTTT
j_call: TRBJ1-1; d_call: TRBD1; v_call: TRBV28; clone_size: -; cdr3_aa: CASSLRTGNTEAFF; cdr3_nt: TGTGCCAGCAGTCTCCGGACAGGGAACACTGAAGCTTTCTTT
j_call: TRBJ2-2; d_call: TRBD1; v_call: TRBV5-1; clone_size: -; cdr3_aa: CASSLTDRLTGELFF; cdr3_nt: TGCGCCAGCAGCTTGACGGACAGGCTCACCGGGGAGCTGTTTTTT
j_call: TRBJ2-1; d_call: TRBD2; v_call: TRBV5-4; clone_size: -; cdr3_aa: CASSSYSLAGNEQFF; cdr3_nt: TGTGCCAGCAGCTCATATAGCTTAGCGGGTAATGAGCAGTTCTTC
j_call: TRBJ2-1; d_call: -; v_call: TRBV15; clone_size: -; cdr3_aa: CATSSGTPREQFF; cdr3_nt: TGTGCCACCAGCAGCGGGACTCCCCGAGAGCAGTTCTTC
j_call: TRBJ1-5; d_call: -; v_call: TRBV19; clone_size: -; cdr3_aa: CASSGAASAPQHF; cdr3_nt: TGTGCCAGTAGTGGGGCAGCTAGCGCGCCCCAGCATTTT
j_call: TRBJ2-1; d_call: TRBD2; v_call: TRBV9; clone_size: once; cdr3_aa: CASSVAGTKNEQFF; cdr3_nt: TGTGCCAGCAGCGTAGCCGGGACTAAGAATGAGCAGTTCTTC
j_call: TRBJ2-7; d_call: TRBD2; v_call: TRBV6-5; clone_size: -; cdr3_aa: CASSRTSGSLNEQYF; cdr3_nt: TGTGCCAGCAGTCGGACTAGCGGGAGCTTAAACGAGCAGTACTTC
j_call: TRBJ2-7; d_call: -; v_call: TRBV30; clone_size: -; cdr3_aa: CAWSLQGLSYEQYF; cdr3_nt: TGTGCCTGGAGTTTGCAGGGATTATCCTACGAGCAGTACTTC
j_call: TRBJ1-5; d_call: -; v_call: TRBV19; clone_size: -; cdr3_aa: CASSFGPSRPNQPQHF; cdr3_nt: TGTGCCAGTAGTTTTGGCCCTTCTCGCCCCAATCAGCCCCAGCATTTT
j_call: TRBJ1-4; d_call: TRBD1; v_call: TRBV10-3; clone_size: -; cdr3_aa: CAITGQGTNEKLFF; cdr3_nt: TGTGCCATCACCGGACAGGGGACTAATGAAAAACTGTTTTTT
j_call: TRBJ2-7; d_call: TRBD2; v_call: TRBV10-3; clone_size: -; cdr3_aa: CAIASGLAGVNEQYF; cdr3_nt: TGTGCCATCGCTTCGGGACTAGCGGGAGTCAACGAGCAGTACTTC
j_call: TRBJ2-1; d_call: -; v_call: TRBV21-1; clone_size: -; cdr3_aa: CANRTGGYNEQFF; cdr3_nt: TGTGCCAACCGGACAGGGGGGTACAATGAGCAGTTCTTC
j_call: TRBJ2-6; d_call: TRBD1; v_call: TRBV2; clone_size: -; cdr3_aa: CASSPEGQGAGANVLTF; cdr3_nt: TGTGCCAGCAGTCCCGAGGGACAGGGGGCTGGGGCCAACGTCCTGACTTTC
j_call: TRBJ2-1; d_call: -; v_call: TRBV2; clone_size: -; cdr3_aa: CASQDRTYDNEQFF; cdr3_nt: TGTGCCAGCCAGGACAGAACGTACGACAATGAGCAGTTCTTC
j_call: TRBJ2-1; d_call: TRBD2; v_call: TRBV4-1; clone_size: -; cdr3_aa: CASRRLAGAYNEQFF; cdr3_nt: TGCGCCAGCAGAAGACTAGCGGGAGCCTACAATGAGCAGTTCTTC
j_call: TRBJ2-5; d_call: -; v_call: TRBV9; clone_size: -; cdr3_aa: CASSPLGGGQETQYF; cdr3_nt: TGTGCCAGCAGCCCCCTGGGAGGGGGGCAGGAGACCCAGTACTTC
j_call: TRBJ2-5; d_call: -; v_call: TRBV5-1; clone_size: few; cdr3_aa: CASSSLTGSQETQYF; cdr3_nt: TGCGCCAGCAGCTCCTTGACAGGTTCCCAAGAGACCCAGTACTTC
j_call: TRBJ1-2; d_call: TRBD1; v_call: TRBV7-9; clone_size: -; cdr3_aa: CASTLGDSANYGYTF; cdr3_nt: TGTGCCAGCACCTTGGGGGACAGCGCTAACTATGGCTACACCTTC
j_call: TRBJ1-1; d_call: -; v_call: TRBV27; clone_size: -; cdr3_aa: CASSNLGGGTEAFF; cdr3_nt: TGTGCCAGCAGTAATCTCGGTGGGGGGACTGAAGCTTTCTTT
j_call: TRBJ2-1; d_call: TRBD1; v_call: TRBV7-9; clone_size: -; cdr3_aa: CASSKKVTGSYNEQFF; cdr3_nt: TGTGCCAGCAGCAAAAAGGTGACAGGGAGCTACAATGAGCAGTTCTTC
j_call: TRBJ1-1; d_call: -; v_call: TRBV19; clone_size: -; cdr3_aa: CASSMVRNTEAFF; cdr3_nt: TGTGCCAGTAGTATGGTCAGGAACACTGAAGCTTTCTTT
j_call: TRBJ1-5; d_call: -; v_call: TRBV3-1/TRBV3-2; clone_size: many; cdr3_aa: CASSQGAGIQHF; cdr3_nt: TGTGCCAGCAGCCAAGGGGCCGGGATCCAGCATTTT
j_call: TRBJ2-7; d_call: -; v_call: TRBV2; clone_size: few; cdr3_aa: CASSDNEQYF; cdr3_nt: TGTGCCAGCAGTGATAACGAGCAGTACTTC
j_call: TRBJ1-2; d_call: -; v_call: TRBV24-1; clone_size: -; cdr3_aa: CATSDSTAPYGYTF; cdr3_nt: TGTGCCACCAGTGACTCGACAGCCCCGTATGGCTACACCTTC
j_call: TRBJ1-1; d_call: -; v_call: TRBV21-1; clone_size: once; cdr3_aa: CASSKGGANTEAFF; cdr3_nt: TGTGCCAGCAGCAAAGGAGGCGCGAACACTGAAGCTTTCTTT